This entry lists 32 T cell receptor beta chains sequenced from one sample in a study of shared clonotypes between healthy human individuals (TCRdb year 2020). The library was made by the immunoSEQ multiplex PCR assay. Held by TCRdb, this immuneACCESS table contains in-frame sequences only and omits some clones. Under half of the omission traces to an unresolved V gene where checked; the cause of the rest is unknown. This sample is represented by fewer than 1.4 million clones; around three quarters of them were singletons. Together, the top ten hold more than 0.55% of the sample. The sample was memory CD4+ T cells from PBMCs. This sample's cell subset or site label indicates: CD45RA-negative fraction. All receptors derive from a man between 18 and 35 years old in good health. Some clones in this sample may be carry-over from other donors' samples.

CDR3 loop: CAISAQGAEYGYTF. The CDR3 region has the DNA TGTGCCATCAGTGCACAGGGGGCGGAGTATGGCTACACCTTC. The chain couples TRBV10-3 to TRBJ1-2; 9 positions match TRBD1. Germline loops: CDR1 ENHRY, CDR2 SYGVKD. This CDR3 contains 14 residues. V was clipped by 4 bases and J by 5 bases; unmatched bases: 5.

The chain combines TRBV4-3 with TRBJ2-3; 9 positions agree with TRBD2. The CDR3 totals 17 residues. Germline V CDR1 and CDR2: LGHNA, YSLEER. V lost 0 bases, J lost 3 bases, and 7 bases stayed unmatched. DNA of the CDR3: TGCGCCAGCAGCCAAGAGGGGGCGGGAGGGCCTACAGATACGCAGTATTTT. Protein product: CASSQEGAGGPTDTQYF.

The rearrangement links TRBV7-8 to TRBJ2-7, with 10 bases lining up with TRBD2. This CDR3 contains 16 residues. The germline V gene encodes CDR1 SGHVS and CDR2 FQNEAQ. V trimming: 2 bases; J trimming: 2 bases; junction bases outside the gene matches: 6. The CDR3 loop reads CASSLPDSGRPYEQYF. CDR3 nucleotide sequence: TGTGCCAGCAGCTTACCCGATAGCGGGAGGCCCTACGAGCAGTACTTC.

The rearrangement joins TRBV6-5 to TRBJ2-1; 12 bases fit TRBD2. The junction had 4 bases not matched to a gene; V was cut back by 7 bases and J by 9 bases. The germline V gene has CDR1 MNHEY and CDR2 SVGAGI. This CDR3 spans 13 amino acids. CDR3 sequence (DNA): TGTGCCAGCATCCTAGCGGGAGGGAGTGAGCAGTTCTTC. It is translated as CASILAGGSEQFF.

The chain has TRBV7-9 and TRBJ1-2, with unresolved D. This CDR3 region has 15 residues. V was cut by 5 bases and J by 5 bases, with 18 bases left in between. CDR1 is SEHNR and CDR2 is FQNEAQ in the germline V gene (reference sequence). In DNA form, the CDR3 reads TGTGCCAGCAGCCCCCCCCGTCGGGGATCATATGGCTACACCTTC. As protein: CASSPPRRGSYGYTF.

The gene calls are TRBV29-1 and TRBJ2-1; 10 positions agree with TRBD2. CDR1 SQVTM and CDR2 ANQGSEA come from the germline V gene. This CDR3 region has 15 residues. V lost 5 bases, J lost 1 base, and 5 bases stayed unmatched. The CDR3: CSVPSGRGSYNEQFF. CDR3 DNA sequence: TGCAGCGTTCCTAGCGGGAGAGGGTCCTACAATGAGCAGTTCTTC.

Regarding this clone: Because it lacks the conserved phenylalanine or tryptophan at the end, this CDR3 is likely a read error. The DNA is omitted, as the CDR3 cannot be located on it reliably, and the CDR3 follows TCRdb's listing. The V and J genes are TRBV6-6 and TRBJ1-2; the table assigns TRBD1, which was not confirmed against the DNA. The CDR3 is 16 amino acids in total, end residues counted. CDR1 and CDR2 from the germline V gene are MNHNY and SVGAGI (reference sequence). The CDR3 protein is CASSYHRSLGQEGIIV.

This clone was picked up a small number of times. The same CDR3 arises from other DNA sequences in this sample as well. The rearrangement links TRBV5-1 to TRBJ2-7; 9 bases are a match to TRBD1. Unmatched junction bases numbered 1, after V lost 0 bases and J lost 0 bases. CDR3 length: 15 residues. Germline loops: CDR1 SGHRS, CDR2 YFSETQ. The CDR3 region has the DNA TGCGCCAGCAGCTTGGGGGGACAGGGCTCCTACGAGCAGTACTTC. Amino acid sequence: CASSLGGQGSYEQYF.

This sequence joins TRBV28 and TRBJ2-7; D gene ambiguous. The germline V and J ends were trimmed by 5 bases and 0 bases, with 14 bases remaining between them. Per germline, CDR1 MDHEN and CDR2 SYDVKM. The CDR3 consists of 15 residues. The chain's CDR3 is CASSLRPISSYEQYF. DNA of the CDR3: TGTGCCAGCAGTCTGCGGCCGATAAGCTCCTACGAGCAGTACTTC.

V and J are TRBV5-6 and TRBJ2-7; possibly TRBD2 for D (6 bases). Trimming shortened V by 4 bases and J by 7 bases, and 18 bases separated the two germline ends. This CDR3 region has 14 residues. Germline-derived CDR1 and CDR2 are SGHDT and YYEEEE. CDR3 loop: CASSLGTYLAEQYF. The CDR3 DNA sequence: TGTGCCAGCAGCCTAGGGACCTATCTAGCGGAGCAGTACTTC.

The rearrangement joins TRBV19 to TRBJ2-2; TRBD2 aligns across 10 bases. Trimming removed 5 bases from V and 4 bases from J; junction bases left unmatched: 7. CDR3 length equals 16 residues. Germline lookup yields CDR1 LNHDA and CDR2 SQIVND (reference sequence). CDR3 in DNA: TGTGCCAGTAGTCCGGGACTAGCGAGAGTCACCGGGGAGCTGTTTTTT. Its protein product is CASSPGLARVTGELFF. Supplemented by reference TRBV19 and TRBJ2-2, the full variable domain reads DGGITQSPKYLFRKEGQNVTLSCEQNLNHDAMYWYRQDPGQGLRLIYYSQIVNDFQKGDIAEGYSVSREKKESFPLTVTSAQKNPTAFYLCASSPGLARVTGELFFGEGSRLTVL.

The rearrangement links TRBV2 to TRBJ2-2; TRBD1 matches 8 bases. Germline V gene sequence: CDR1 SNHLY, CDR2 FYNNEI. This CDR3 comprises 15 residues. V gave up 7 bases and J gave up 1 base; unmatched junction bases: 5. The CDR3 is CASTRGTGNTGELFF. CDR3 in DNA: TGTGCCAGCACGCGAGGGACAGGGAACACCGGGGAGCTGTTTTTT.

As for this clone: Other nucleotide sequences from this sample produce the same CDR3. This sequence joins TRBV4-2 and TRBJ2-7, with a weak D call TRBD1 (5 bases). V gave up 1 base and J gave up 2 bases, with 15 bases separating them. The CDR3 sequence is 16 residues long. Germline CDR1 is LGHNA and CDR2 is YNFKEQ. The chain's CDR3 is CASSQGRSKGAYEQYF. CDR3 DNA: TGTGCCAGCAGCCAAGGAAGGTCCAAAGGGGCCTACGAGCAGTACTTC.

The CDR3 DNA reads TGTGCCAGCAGCCAAAGAGGCTCGGGGTTGGAGACCCAGTACTTC. Translated, it gives CASSQRGSGLETQYF. The chain is built from TRBV4-2 and TRBJ2-5; possibly TRBD2 for D (5 bases). Germline CDR1 LGHNA, CDR2 YNFKEQ. The CDR3 extends over 15 amino acids. Trimming cost V 2 bases and J 5 bases, with 15 bases left between them.

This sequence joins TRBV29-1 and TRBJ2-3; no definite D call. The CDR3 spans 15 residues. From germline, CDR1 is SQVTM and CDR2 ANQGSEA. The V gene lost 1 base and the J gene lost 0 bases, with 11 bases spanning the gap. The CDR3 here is CSVEGGSRSTDTQYF. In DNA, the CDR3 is TGCAGCGTTGAAGGGGGATCTCGTAGCACAGATACGCAGTATTTT.

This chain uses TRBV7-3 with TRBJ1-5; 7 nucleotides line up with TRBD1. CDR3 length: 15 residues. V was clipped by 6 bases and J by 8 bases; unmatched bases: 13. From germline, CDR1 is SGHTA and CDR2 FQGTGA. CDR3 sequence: CASSSKPGGVKPQHF. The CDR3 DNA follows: TGTGCCAGCAGTTCAAAACCAGGGGGGGTGAAGCCCCAGCATTTT.

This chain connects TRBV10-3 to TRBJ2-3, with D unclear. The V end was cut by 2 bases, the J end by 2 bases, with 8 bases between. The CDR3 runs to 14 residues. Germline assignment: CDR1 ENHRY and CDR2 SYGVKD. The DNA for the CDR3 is TGTGCCATCAGTGAGAGAGGAATCACAGATACGCAGTATTTT. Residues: CAISERGITDTQYF.

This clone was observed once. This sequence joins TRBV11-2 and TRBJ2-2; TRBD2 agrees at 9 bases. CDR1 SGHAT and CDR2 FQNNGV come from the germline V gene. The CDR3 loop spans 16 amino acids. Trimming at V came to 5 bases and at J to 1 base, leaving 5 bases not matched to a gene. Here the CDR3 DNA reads TGTGCCAGCAGCCGTCAAGCGGGAGGGAACACCGGGGAGCTGTTTTTT. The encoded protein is CASSRQAGGNTGELFF.

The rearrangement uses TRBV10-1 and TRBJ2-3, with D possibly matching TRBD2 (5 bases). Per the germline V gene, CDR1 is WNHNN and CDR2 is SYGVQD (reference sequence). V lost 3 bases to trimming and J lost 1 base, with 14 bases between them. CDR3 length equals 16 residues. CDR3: CASSDPGLDRTDTQYF. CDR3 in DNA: TGCGCCAGCAGTGATCCCGGACTTGACCGCACAGATACGCAGTATTTT.

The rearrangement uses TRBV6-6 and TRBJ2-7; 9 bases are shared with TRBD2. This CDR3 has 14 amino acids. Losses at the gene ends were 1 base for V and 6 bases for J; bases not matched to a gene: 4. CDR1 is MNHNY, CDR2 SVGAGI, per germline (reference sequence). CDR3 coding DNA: TGTGCCAGCAGTTACTATAGCGGGAGTTCCGAGCAGTACTTC. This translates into CASSYYSGSSEQYF.

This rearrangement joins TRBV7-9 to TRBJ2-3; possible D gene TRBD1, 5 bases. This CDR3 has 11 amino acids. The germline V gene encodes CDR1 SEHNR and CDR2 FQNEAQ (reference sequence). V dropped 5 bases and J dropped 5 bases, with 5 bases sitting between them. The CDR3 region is CASSQGDTQYF. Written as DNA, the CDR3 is TGTGCCAGCAGCCAGGGAGATACGCAGTATTTT. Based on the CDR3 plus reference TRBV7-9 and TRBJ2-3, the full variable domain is DTGVSQNPRHKITKRGQNVTFRCDPISEHNRLYWYRQTLGQGPEFLTYFQNEAQLEKSRLLSDRFSAERPKGSFSTLEIQRTEQGDSAMYLCASSQGDTQYFGPGTRLTVL.

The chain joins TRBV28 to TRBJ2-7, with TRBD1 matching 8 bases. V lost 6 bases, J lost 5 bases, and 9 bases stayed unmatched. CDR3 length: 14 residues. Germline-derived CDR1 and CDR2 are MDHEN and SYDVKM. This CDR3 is CASSTDRVFDEQYF. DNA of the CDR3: TGTGCCAGCAGCACGGACAGGGTATTCGACGAGCAGTACTTC.

The chain's CDR3 is CASSEHPDSSSGANVLTF. CDR3 nucleotides: TGTGCCAGCAGTGAGCACCCGGACAGTTCCTCTGGGGCCAACGTCCTGACTTTC. The V and J genes are TRBV6-1 and TRBJ2-6; tentative D call: TRBD1 (6 bases). V dropped 3 bases and J dropped 0 bases, with 15 bases sitting between them. Germline loops: CDR1 MNHNS, CDR2 SASEGT. The CDR3 is 18 amino acids.

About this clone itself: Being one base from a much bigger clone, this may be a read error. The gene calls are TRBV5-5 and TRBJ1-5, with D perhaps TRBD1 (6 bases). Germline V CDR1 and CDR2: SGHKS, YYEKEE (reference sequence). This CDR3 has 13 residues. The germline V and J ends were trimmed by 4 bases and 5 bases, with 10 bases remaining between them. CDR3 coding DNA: TGTGCCAGCAGCCTGTACAGGGATCAGCCCCAGCATTTT. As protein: CASSLYRDQPQHF. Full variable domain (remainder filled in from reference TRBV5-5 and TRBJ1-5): DAGVTQSPTHLIKTRGQQVTLRCSPISGHKSVSWYQQVLGQGPQFIFQYYEKEERGRGNFPDRFSARQFPNYSSELNVNALLLGDSALYLCASSLYRDQPQHFGDGTRLSIL.

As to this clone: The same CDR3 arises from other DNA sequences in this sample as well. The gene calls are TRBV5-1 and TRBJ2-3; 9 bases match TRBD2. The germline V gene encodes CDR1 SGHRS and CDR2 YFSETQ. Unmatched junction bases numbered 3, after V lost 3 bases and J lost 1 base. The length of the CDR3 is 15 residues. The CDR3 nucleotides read TGCGCCAGCAGCTCGGGACTAGCACGCACAGATACGCAGTATTTT. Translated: CASSSGLARTDTQYF.

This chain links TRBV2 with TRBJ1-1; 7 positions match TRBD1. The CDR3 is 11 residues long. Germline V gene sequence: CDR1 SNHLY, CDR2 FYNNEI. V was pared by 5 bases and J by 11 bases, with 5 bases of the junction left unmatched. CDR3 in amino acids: CASSLGTAAFF. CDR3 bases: TGTGCCAGCAGTTTGGGGACAGCGGCTTTCTTT.

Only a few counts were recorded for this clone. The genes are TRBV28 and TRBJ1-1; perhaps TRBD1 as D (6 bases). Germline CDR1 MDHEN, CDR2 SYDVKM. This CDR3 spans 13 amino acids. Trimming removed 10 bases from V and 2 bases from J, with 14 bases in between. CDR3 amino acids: CATHPGVNTEAFF. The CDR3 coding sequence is TGTGCCACCCATCCAGGGGTTAACACTGAAGCTTTCTTT.

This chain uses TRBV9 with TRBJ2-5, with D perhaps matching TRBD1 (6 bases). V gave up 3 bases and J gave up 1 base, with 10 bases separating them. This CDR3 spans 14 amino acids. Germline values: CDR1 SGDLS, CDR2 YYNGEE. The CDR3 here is CASSGMDSQETQYF. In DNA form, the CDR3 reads TGTGCCAGCAGCGGGATGGACAGCCAAGAGACCCAGTACTTC.

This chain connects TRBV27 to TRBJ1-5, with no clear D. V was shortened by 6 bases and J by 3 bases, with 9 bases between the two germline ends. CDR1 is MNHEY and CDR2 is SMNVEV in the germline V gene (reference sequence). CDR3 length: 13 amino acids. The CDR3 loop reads CASSLNYNQPQHF. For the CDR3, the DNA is TGTGCCAGCAGCTTAAACTACAATCAGCCCCAGCATTTT.

CDR3 in DNA: TGTGCCAGCAGTTACTCAAGGCAGGGAGTATATGAGCAGTTCTTC. Its protein product is CASSYSRQGVYEQFF. The rearrangement joins TRBV6-6 to TRBJ2-1; D might be TRBD1 or TRBD2, each matching 5 bases. V was clipped by 0 bases and J by 8 bases, with 14 bases between them. Germline CDR1 MNHNY, CDR2 SVGAGI (reference sequence). The CDR3 has 15 residues.

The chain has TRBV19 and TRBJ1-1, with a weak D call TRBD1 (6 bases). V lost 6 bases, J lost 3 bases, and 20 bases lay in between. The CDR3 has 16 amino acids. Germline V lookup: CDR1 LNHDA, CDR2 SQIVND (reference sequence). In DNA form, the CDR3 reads TGTGCCAGTAGCAGCAGAACAGGGTCGCAGCACACTGAAGCTTTCTTT. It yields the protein CASSSRTGSQHTEAFF. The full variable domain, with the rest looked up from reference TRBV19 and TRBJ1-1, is DGGITQSPKYLFRKEGQNVTLSCEQNLNHDAMYWYRQDPGQGLRLIYYSQIVNDFQKGDIAEGYSVSREKKESFPLTVTSAQKNPTAFYLCASSSRTGSQHTEAFFGQGTRLTVV.

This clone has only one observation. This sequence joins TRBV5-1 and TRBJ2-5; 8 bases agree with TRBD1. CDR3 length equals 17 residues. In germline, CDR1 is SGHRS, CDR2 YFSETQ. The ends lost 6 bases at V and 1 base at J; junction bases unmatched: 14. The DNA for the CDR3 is TGCGCCAGCATACCGAATCCAGGGGGCATGGGCCAAGAGACCCAGTACTTC. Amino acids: CASIPNPGGMGQETQYF.